These T cell receptor beta chains were read from a single sample in a study of cytomegalovirus exposure and HLA in healthy donors. Using immunoSEQ multiplex PCR, the repertoire was profiled, and TCRdb retains in-frame clones only, with some absent. Of fewer than 130,000 clones in the sample, approximately 88% were seen once. Material: PBMCs. The origin of the receptors is a woman aged 30 to 39 in good health and CMV-seropositive. Each CDR3 is given with its conserved first and last residue.

>TRBV5-4|TRBJ1-2
CASSSGQINYGYTF
>TRBV13|TRBJ2-1
CASSLGRAGNNEQFF
>TRBV30|TRBJ1-3
CAWSVPGRAGPGNTIYF
>TRBV6-4|TRBJ2-5
CATLPGLRFITETQYF
>TRBV4-1|TRBJ1-2
CASSQDLARGRSNYGYTF
>TRBV5-6|TRBJ2-7
CASSFAPGGRNEQYF
>TRBV29-1|TRBJ2-5
CSVVAGGETQYF
>TRBV28|TRBJ2-3
CASSGQGFKDTQYF
>TRBV10-2|TRBJ1-5
CASSESGTHLSNQPQHF
>TRBV2|TRBJ2-1
CASTRGTSGGPNEQFF
>TRBV7-2|TRBJ1-1
CASSPRDARTGNTEAFF
>TRBV5-6|TRBJ2-3
CASSFSWETLVDTQYF
>TRBV7-6|TRBJ1-1
CASSPGLGNTEAFF
>TRBV29-1|TRBJ2-7
CSVSLEGRLAGTYEQYF
>TRBV27|TRBJ1-2
CASSLQGAFYGYTF
>TRBV7-9|TRBJ2-3
CASSLTDTQYF
>TRBV28|TRBJ2-1
CASSPAAGGGNEQFF
>TRBV7-2|TRBJ2-5
CASSSRVGTDRVTQETQYF
>TRBV5-4|TRBJ2-1
CASSLSAGGYNEQFF
>TRBV6-1|TRBJ2-3
CASSEDGTSGWDTQYF
>TRBV6-4|TRBJ2-3
CASSPGDTDTQYF
>TRBV5-1|TRBJ1-5
CASSLDSGGQPQHF
>TRBV5-4|TRBJ1-2
CASSLGGQGRYGYTF
>TRBV2|TRBJ2-2
CASRSGSNTGELFF
>TRBV28|TRBJ2-2
CASSSAIGQANTGELFF
>TRBV5-1|TRBJ1-3
CASSLGWGRGNTIYF
>TRBV7-2|TRBJ2-4
CASSTGTSGMLQYF
>TRBV30|TRBJ1-1
CAWSSGGTVAFF
>TRBV15|TRBJ1-2
CATSRDRGQGWGYTF
>TRBV5-6|TRBJ2-1
CASSLGLAGVQFF
>TRBV2|TRBJ1-5
CASSEAQGRGPQHF
>TRBV13|TRBJ2-1
CASSLDPGVTSKGEQFF
>TRBV6-5|TRBJ2-7
CASSYGRFKSREQYF
>TRBV6-5|TRBJ1-1
CASSYSMIGGVVAFF
>TRBV7-6|TRBJ2-7
CASSLGHLSSYEQYF
>TRBV28|TRBJ2-7
CASSLIRTGSYEQYF
>TRBV9|TRBJ2-2
CASSGRSNTGELFF
>TRBV4-3|TRBJ1-2
CASSQEWGGLSNYGYTF
>TRBV5-1|TRBJ2-1
CASSLAGGPTYNEQFF
>TRBV9|TRBJ1-1
CASSPGGYMNTEAFF
>TRBV6-4|TRBJ2-5
CASSDSFGGGFQETQYF
>TRBV4-3|TRBJ2-1
CASSQDRLQRGPYEQFF
>TRBV18|TRBJ1-5
CASSPTGLSNQPQHF
>TRBV6-4|TRBJ2-3
CASSDGQGTDTQYF
>TRBV4-2|TRBJ2-2
CASSQGQDTGELFF
>TRBV5-1|TRBJ1-1
CASSSSSQVWTEAFF
>TRBV19|TRBJ2-7
CASRRRDQMGFEQYF
>TRBV28|TRBJ2-2
CASSRTVGQNTGELFF
>TRBV6-5|TRBJ1-1
CASSWGPQNTEAFF
>TRBV7-2|TRBJ1-3
CASSLESGNTIYF
>TRBV28|TRBJ1-2
CASSTSPGRNTGTF
>TRBV14|TRBJ2-1
CASSQDYSNNEQFF
>TRBV5-4|TRBJ2-7
CASSLVRANSYEQYF
>TRBV2|TRBJ2-1
CASSRGEQFF
>TRBV29-1|TRBJ2-7
CSVEAGEPYEQYF